Listed below are T cell receptor beta chains from one sample, sequenced in a study of regulatory T cells in long-lasting Graves disease. One entry per CDR3 protein, called by TCRdb with MiXCR from the multiplex PCR reads. This table has fewer than 650,000 distinct CDR3 sequences, 15% to 20% appearing once. These data also formed part of another study, on T cells in Graves' hyperthyroidism and ophthalmopathy.

The sequenced sample was peripheral blood mononuclear cells (PBMCs), obtained at new diagnosis, from a patient treated with antithyroid drugs. All receptors come from a man in his late teens or twenties with Graves disease. Each CDR3 is given without its conserved first and last residue.

v_call	j_call	cdr3_aa
TRBV9	TRBJ2-1	ASSVARTSGTNYNEQF
TRBV7-2	TRBJ1-5	ASSLWQGNQPQH
TRBV5-1	TRBJ2-5	ASSLGQSRWETQY
TRBV7-2	TRBJ2-7	ASSIWTGISKGDEQY
TRBV20-1	TRBJ2-1	SARDRSSFNEQF
TRBV7-9	TRBJ1-1	ASSPPRLGVGTEAF
TRBV27	TRBJ1-2	ASSKTGTALFYGYT
TRBV29-1	TRBJ2-5	SVAWQGRGETQY
TRBV6-2/TRBV6-3	TRBJ2-2	ASSYSSAGSPGELF
TRBV2	TRBJ1-6	ASNNRVDSPLH